This entry lists 30 T cell receptor delta chains sequenced from one sample in a study of γδ T cells in repeated Plasmodium falciparum infection (dated by TCRdb to about 2021). Libraries came from multiplex PCR. Sequencing instrument: Illumina MiSeq. Public reads were reanalyzed in TCRdb with CATT, and rows carrying the same DNA were merged afterwards. In all, the sample holds 93,000 or so delta-chain clones, and 0.95% to 1% of those were seen once. Clones ranked in the top ten supply approximately 10% of the sample. Vgamma9/Vdelta2+ and Vdelta2-negative gammadelta T cell populations were flow-sorted from peripheral blood mononuclear cells for bulk TCR repertoire analysis. Material for sequencing was gamma-delta T cells from blood. Every receptor here comes from a pool of human donors (malaria-infected and uninfected, not separated).

Of note for this clone: TCRdb's entry gives the protein of a much larger clone, which mismatches this DNA's translation at residue 18, likely from a read error; the protein reported here is translated from the DNA. No J gene was called, and the V gene is TRDV2; whether TRDD3, the table's D call, matches the DNA was not checked. The CDR3 covers 19 residues. Germline V CDR1 and CDR2: GEAIGNYY, EKD. CDR3 nucleotides: TGTGCCTGTACAATCCCCGGGGACTGGACAACTGGGGGATACGGTAAACTCACCTTT. This encodes CACTIPGDWTTGGYGKLTF.

This clone came up a few times. This may be a read error, as it is one base from a much larger clone. Other DNA sequences in this sample translate to the same CDR3. The chain joins TRDV1 to TRDJ1, with D possibly being TRDD2 (6 bases). CDR3 length: 11 residues. Germline-derived CDR1 and CDR2 are TSWWSYY and QGS. The CDR3 here is CALGPFRLYFF. Written as DNA, the CDR3 is TGTGCTCTAGGCCCCTTCCGCCTATACTTCTTT.

As for this clone: TCRdb records a much larger clone's protein for this DNA, with a difference at residue 4 that likely arises from a read error; the protein given is the translation of the DNA. The rearrangement links TRDV2 to TRDJ1; 10 nucleotides line up with TRDD3. CDR3 size: 16 residues. Germline V gene lookup returns CDR1 GEAIGNYY and CDR2 EKD. The CDR3 loop is CACGTGLLGDTDKLIF. The CDR3 DNA sequence: TGTGCCTGTGGCACCGGACTACTGGGGGATACCGATAAACTCATCTTT.

Comments on this clone: The protein given by TCRdb reflects a much larger clone and differs at residue 20 from this DNA's translation, likely from a read error; the protein shown is the DNA's translation. The chain uses TRDV1 and TRDJ1, with D uncertain. Trimming removed 2 bases at V and 9 bases at J, with 43 bases between. This CDR3 contains 23 residues. Per germline, CDR1 TSWWSYY and CDR2 QGS. CDR3 in amino acids: CALGENHSSWRWTSALSAGQLIF. CDR3 DNA sequence: TGTGCTCTTGGGGAAAACCATAGCTCCTGGCGGTGGACGAGCGCTCTTTCGGCCGGACAACTCATCTTT.

This clone was found a few times. A far larger clone lies a single base away; this is likely a read error. Distinct nucleotide sequences in the sample also encode this CDR3. The chain is built from TRDV2 and TRDJ3; 9 nucleotides agree with TRDD3. In the absence of a J gene in TCRdb, the DNA was matched to germline to assign it here. V lost 0 bases and J lost 2; bases outside the gene matches: 13. The CDR3 consists of 21 residues. Germline V gives CDR1 GEAIGNYY, CDR2 EKD. CDR3: CACDTDYLTGIRAWDTRQMFF. The DNA for the CDR3 is TGTGCCTGTGACACCGATTACCTAACGGGGATACGCGCCTGGGACACCCGACAGATGTTTTTC.

Notes on this clone: A far larger clone is only one base removed, so a read error is likely. This sample also contains other DNA sequences that code for the same CDR3. The V gene was identified as TRDV1, while no J gene was called; the listed D gene, TRDD3, was not tested against the DNA. The CDR3 is 22 amino acids. Per the germline V gene, CDR1 is TSWWSYY and CDR2 is QGS. CDR3 sequence: CALGEVRTKAGIRTTNTDKLIF. DNA of the CDR3: TGTGCTCTTGGGGAAGTCCGAACTAAGGCGGGGATACGGACTACTAACACCGATAAGCTCATCTTT.

Turning to this clone: The mismatch at residue 20 between this DNA's translation and the TCRdb protein of a much larger clone likely reflects a read error; the protein shown is translated from the DNA. The chain employs TRDV1 and TRDJ1; 9 bases agree with TRDD3. As TCRdb names no J gene, one was assigned here on the basis of a DNA match to germline. This CDR3 has 24 residues. CDR1 is TSWWSYY and CDR2 is QGS in the germline V gene. This CDR3 is CALGARNVIPEPGDTSGYTGKLIF. As DNA, the CDR3 is TGTGCTCTTGGGGCCCGAAACGTAATTCCTGAGCCGGGGGATACTAGTGGGTACACCGGTAAACTCATCTTT.

This clone was picked up a small number of times. TCRdb has a much larger clone's protein, which differs at residue 10 from the translation of this DNA, likely because of a read error; what is shown is the protein translated from the DNA. The chain combines TRDV2 with TRDJ2; TRDD3 agrees at 8 bases. This CDR3 is 21 amino acids long. J was trimmed by 1 base and V by 1 base; bases with no gene match: 19. The germline V gene has CDR1 GEAIGNYY and CDR2 EKD. The CDR3 spells CACDTLGGGSAVNDLTAQLFF. The CDR3, as DNA: TGTGCCTGTGACACGTTAGGTGGGGGATCCGCGGTTAACGATTTGACAGCACAACTCTTCTTT.

This clone was recorded a few times. With only one base between it and a far larger clone, this is likely a read error. The sample contains more than one DNA sequence encoding this CDR3. V gene TRDV2 combines with J gene TRDJ1, with D perhaps TRDD3 (7 bases). TCRdb carries no J gene annotation; the J gene was assigned here by matching the DNA with germline. Trimming left V 2 bases short and J 1 base short, with 31 bases between. CDR3 length: 21 amino acids. The germline V gene encodes CDR1 GEAIGNYY and CDR2 EKD. Written as DNA, the CDR3 is TGTGCCTGTGACAGCCTTCCGCGGACCAACTGGGGTTTTCACCCCACCGATAAACTCATCTTT. Encoded protein: CACDSLPRTNWGFHPTDKLIF.

Concerning this clone: This probably arose from a read error, given a far larger clone one base away. The sample contains more than one DNA sequence encoding this CDR3. V usage is TRDV1 and J usage is TRDJ1; possibly TRDD2 for D (7 bases). V lost 1 base and J lost 0, with 33 bases in between. CDR3 length: 23 amino acids. Per the germline V gene, CDR1 is TSWWSYY and CDR2 is QGS. CDR3 coding DNA: TGTGCTCTTGGGGAACCGTTTCCTACTACTGGCCTCTGGGGCTGGGGACACACCGATAAACTCATCTTT. Protein: CALGEPFPTTGLWGWGHTDKLIF.

Comment on this clone: A far larger clone differs by one base, so this is likely a read error. Other DNA sequences of this sample code for an identical CDR3. The chain links TRDV1 to TRDJ1; the D call may be TRDD2 or TRDD3 (6 bases each). The J gene, not given by TCRdb, was assigned here from a germline match of the nucleotide sequence. V shed 4 bases and J shed 8 bases, with 23 bases lying between them. CDR3 size: 16 residues. The V gene's germline CDR1 is TSWWSYY and CDR2 QGS. CDR3 sequence: CALGVSYVGGYTKLIF. The DNA of the CDR3 is TGTGCTCTTGGGGTTTCCTATGTGGGAGGATACACGAAACTCATCTTT.

With respect to this clone: The TCRdb record carries a much larger clone's protein, which differs from this DNA's translation at residue 8; a read error is the likely cause, and the protein listed here is the DNA translation. The CDR3 sequence: CALGELGSYTDKLIF. CDR3 DNA sequence: TGTGCTCTTGGGGAATTGGGGTCTTACACCGATAAACTCATCTTT. The V gene is TRDV1, the J gene TRDJ1; the D gene is possibly TRDD3 (5 bases). Trimming took off 2 bases at V and 0 bases at J, with 10 bases between the two ends. CDR3 length: 15 amino acids. CDR1 is TSWWSYY and CDR2 is QGS in the germline V gene.

Regarding this clone: A far larger clone lies a single base away; this is likely a read error. Additional DNA sequences in this sample encode the identical CDR3. The V gene is TRDV1, the J gene TRDJ1; the match to TRDD3 covers 7 bases. Germline lookup yields CDR1 TSWWSYY and CDR2 QGS. The CDR3 runs to 20 residues. V trimming: 3 bases; J trimming: 0 bases; junction bases outside the gene matches: 19. The CDR3 reads CALGERNKFGGPLYTDKLIF. DNA for the CDR3: TGTGCTCTTGGGGAGCGCAATAAGTTTGGGGGACCCTTGTACACCGATAAACTCATCTTT.

This clone was counted only a few times. A single base is all that separates this from a far larger clone, so a read error is likely. The sample holds other DNA sequences that translate to the same CDR3. This chain connects TRDV2 to TRDJ1; 7 positions agree with TRDD3. The J gene comes from matching the DNA to germline here; TCRdb lacks it. The CDR3 consists of 14 residues. The germline V gene encodes CDR1 GEAIGNYY and CDR2 EKD. The CDR3 is CACDTVSGGTKLIF. The CDR3 DNA is TGTGCCTGCGACACCGTCTCTGGGGGGACTAAACTCATCTTT.

This chain links TRDV2 with TRDJ1; no firm D call. The J gene, left out of TCRdb, was set here by checking the DNA against germline. The V and J ends lost 0 bases and 0 bases respectively, with 13 bases between them. The CDR3 sequence is 16 residues long. CDR1 and CDR2 from the germline V gene are GEAIGNYY and EKD. CDR3 residues: CACDTVGQPDTDKLIF. The CDR3 nucleotides are TGTGCCTGTGACACCGTGGGACAGCCAGACACCGATAAACTCATCTTT.

Turning to this clone: TCRdb's protein for this DNA is that of a much larger clone and differs from the translation at residue 7, likely a read error; the protein shown is the DNA translation. V and J are TRDV2 and TRDJ1, with D possibly TRDD3 on 6 matching bases. Matching the DNA to germline supplied the J gene, which TCRdb does not give. Germline-derived CDR1 and CDR2 are GEAIGNYY and EKD. V shed 4 bases and J shed 0 bases, with 29 bases lying between them. The CDR3 is 20 amino acids. Here the CDR3 DNA reads TGTGCCTGTGAGCGACTGCCAGTCGTACCTGGGGACCCAGACACCGATAAACTCATCTTT. Translating gives CACERLPVVPGDPDTDKLIF.

There are many counts of this clone. The chain employs TRDV1 and TRDJ1; 8 nucleotides match TRDD2. V was pared by 3 bases and J by 3 bases, with 12 bases of the junction left unmatched. Germline CDR1 reads TSWWSYY; CDR2 reads QGS. The CDR3 has 17 residues. The CDR3 here is CALGDSSYRYASDKLIF. The CDR3 bases are TGTGCTCTTGGGGACTCTTCCTACAGATACGCGTCCGATAAACTCATCTTT.

This clone was observed a handful of times. TCRdb lists the protein of a much larger clone for this DNA, which differs at residue 3, so this is likely a read error; the protein given here is translated from the DNA itself. The gene calls are TRDV2 and TRDJ1; TRDD3 matches at 8 bases. This CDR3 spans 16 amino acids. Germline CDR1 GEAIGNYY, CDR2 EKD. As DNA, the CDR3 is TGTGCCTATGACACCAGCTGGGGGAGGTTGACCGATAAACTCATCTTT. Protein product: CAYDTSWGRLTDKLIF.

In this sample, this clone turned up a few times. The protein TCRdb gives is from a much larger clone and does not agree with this DNA's translation at residue 7, likely a read error; the protein shown here comes from the DNA. The chain couples TRDV2 to TRDJ3, with 13 bases that match TRDD3. Here the J gene was assigned by germline matching of the DNA, as TCRdb has none. The J segment lost 1 base and the V segment lost 0 bases, leaving 8 bases of the junction unmatched. The CDR3 runs to 21 residues. Per the germline V gene, CDR1 is GEAIGNYY and CDR2 is EKD. This chain's CDR3 is CACDTLLTGGYASWDTRQMFF. CDR3 coding DNA: TGTGCCTGTGACACCTTGCTTACTGGGGGATACGCGTCCTGGGACACCCGACAGATGTTTTTC.

This clone came up a few times. A read error likely explains this, since a far larger clone differs by one base. Other DNA sequences of this sample code for an identical CDR3. This rearrangement joins TRDV1 to TRDJ2; 9 nucleotides agree with TRDD3. The CDR3 contains 19 residues. From germline, CDR1 is TSWWSYY and CDR2 QGS. The CDR3 loop reads CALGDPFPVLGEVTAQLFF. In DNA, the CDR3 is TGTGCTCTTGGGGACCCATTCCCCGTACTGGGGGAAGTGACGGCACAACTCTTCTTT.

To note about this clone: A read error likely explains this, since a far larger clone differs by one base. Other DNA sequences in the sample encode the same CDR3. V gene TRDV2 combines with J gene TRDJ1; TRDD3 agrees at 10 bases. No J gene was available from TCRdb, and it was assigned here by a germline match of the DNA. This CDR3 comprises 20 residues. In germline, CDR1 is GEAIGNYY, CDR2 EKD. CDR3 in DNA: TGCGCCTGTGACACCGTTTCCTCGGGCTCTCAACTGGGGGATCCAGATAAACTCATCTTT. This sequence encodes CACDTVSSGSQLGDPDKLIF.

Concerning this clone: The mismatch at residue 23 between this DNA's translation and the TCRdb protein of a much larger clone likely reflects a read error; the protein shown is translated from the DNA. No J gene was assigned, while the V gene was called as TRDV1; TRDD3 is the table's D call, not checked against the DNA. CDR1 is TSWWSYY, CDR2 QGS, per germline. There are 24 residues in the CDR3. The CDR3 protein is CALGEGLPRLIYWGIPLNTDKLTF. CDR3 nucleotide sequence: TGTGCTCTTGGGGAAGGGCTTCCTAGGTTGATTTACTGGGGGATCCCCCTTAACACCGATAAACTCACCTTT.

Concerning this clone itself: Possible read error: a much larger clone is one base away. V usage is TRDV1 and J usage is TRDJ1, with D possibly matching TRDD3 (5 bases). Here the J gene came from matching the DNA to germline, since TCRdb omits it. In germline, CDR1 is TSWWSYY, CDR2 QGS. V lost 2 bases and J 7 bases, leaving 23 bases between the germline ends. The CDR3 is made up of 17 amino acids. The CDR3 sequence: CALGEIASMRGPCKLIF. The CDR3 nucleotides are TGTGCTCTTGGGGAAATAGCATCTATGCGGGGGCCGTGTAAACTCATCTTT.

V usage is TRDV2 and J usage is TRDJ1, with D uncertain. TCRdb records no J gene; here it was assigned by comparing the DNA to germline. Germline CDR1 reads GEAIGNYY; CDR2 reads EKD. CDR3 length: 20 amino acids. The V gene lost 0 bases and the J gene lost 4 bases, with 29 bases spanning the gap. This CDR3 reads CACDTILERTKNYYGDKLIF. In nucleotides, the CDR3 is TGTGCCTGTGACACCATCCTGGAAAGAACAAAAAACTACTACGGCGATAAACTCATCTTT.

The table lists this clone with a few counts. CDR3 amino acids: CACDRGWGIRSNTDKLIF. CDR3 DNA sequence: TGTGCCTGTGACCGCGGATGGGGGATACGCAGTAACACCGATAAACTCATCTTT. This chain connects TRDV2 to TRDJ1; 11 bases are shared with TRDD3. The CDR3 has 18 amino acids. In germline, CDR1 is GEAIGNYY, CDR2 EKD. The trim removed 3 bases at V and 0 bases at J, leaving 11 bases unmatched.

This clone has more than one count but fewer than ten. TCRdb attributes to this sequence the protein of a much larger clone, which differs from the DNA translation at residue 4; a read error is likely, and the protein displayed is translated from the DNA. The chain joins TRDV2 to TRDJ3; 7 bases line up with TRDD3. Here the J gene came from matching the DNA to germline, since TCRdb omits it. The CDR3 covers 22 residues. V trimming: 5 bases; J trimming: 0 bases; junction bases outside the gene matches: 21. Germline V gives CDR1 GEAIGNYY, CDR2 EKD. The CDR3 region is CACGTSGGSISGSSWDTRQMFF. The CDR3 nucleotides read TGTGCCTGTGGCACTTCAGGGGGATCTATATCTGGAAGCTCCTGGGACACCCGACAGATGTTTTTC.

A remark on this clone: This DNA's translation and the protein TCRdb lists, from a much larger clone, do not match at residue 12, likely due to a read error; the protein shown is translated from the DNA. The chain joins TRDV2 to TRDJ1; 9 bases align to TRDD3. TCRdb leaves out the J gene; it was filled in here by matching the DNA to germline. V lost 0 bases and J lost 9; bases outside the gene matches: 13. Germline V gene lookup returns CDR1 GEAIGNYY and CDR2 EKD. CDR3 length: 16 amino acids. In nucleotides, the CDR3 is TGTGCCTGTGACACCGGCGGGGGATACACCGGGGAGCAACTCATCTTT. Translation: CACDTGGGYTGEQLIF.

Many counts were recorded for this clone. For this DNA, TCRdb reports the protein of a much larger clone, which diverges at residue 15, most likely from a read error; the protein presented here is translated directly from the DNA. The chain carries TRDV2 and TRDJ1; 10 nucleotides line up with TRDD3. Looked up from germline, CDR1 is GEAIGNYY and CDR2 is EKD. The CDR3 covers 18 residues. The CDR3 protein is CACDKGDTATSQTDRLIF. CDR3 DNA sequence: TGTGCCTGTGACAAGGGGGATACGGCCACATCGCAGACCGATAGACTCATCTTT.

This clone turned up a few times. TCRdb lists the protein of a much larger clone for this DNA, which differs at residue 7, so this is likely a read error; the protein given here is translated from the DNA itself. The rearrangement joins TRDV1 to TRDJ1; no definite D call. TCRdb offers no J gene call, so here the DNA was matched to germline to obtain one. The CDR3 is 22 residues long. Germline loops: CDR1 TSWWSYY, CDR2 QGS. V was clipped by 4 bases and J by 1 base, with 34 bases between them. CDR3 protein: CALGALHPAWLTGRSFTDKLIF. CDR3 in DNA: TGTGCTCTTGGGGCTCTTCATCCTGCTTGGCTGACGGGGCGGTCATTCACCGATAAACTCATCTTT.

As for this clone: TCRdb's entry gives the protein of a much larger clone, which mismatches this DNA's translation at residue 14, likely from a read error; the protein reported here is translated from the DNA. The J gene went uncalled, whereas the V gene is TRDV2; the table calls TRDD3, which could not be checked here. The CDR3 extends over 15 amino acids. Per germline, CDR1 GEAIGNYY and CDR2 EKD. The DNA of the CDR3 is TGTGCCTGTGACGCGTTACTGGGGGACACCGATAAACTCACCTTT. Its translation: CACDALLGDTDKLTF.